These 14 T cell receptor beta chains came from one sample sequenced in a study of T cell repertoires in cytomegalovirus infection. TCRdb fed the reads into MiXCR, producing one record per CDR3 protein. The sample shows about 180,000 distinct CDR3 sequences, roughly 17% of them seen only once. The sample taken for sequencing was CD8+ T cells from PBMCs. The origin of the receptors is a human donor in good health (CMV status not recorded). Some clones in this sample may be carry-over from other donors' samples.

This clonotype was recorded a few times. This chain joins TRBV20-1 and TRBJ2-3; 10 nucleotides line up with TRBD2. Trimming cost V 0 bases and J 4 bases; bases outside gene matches: 10. This CDR3 comprises 17 residues. Germline lookup yields CDR1 DFQATT and CDR2 SNEGSKA (reference sequence). The CDR3 here is CSARDPASGGIADTQYF. The CDR3 DNA follows: TGCAGTGCTAGAGATCCGGCTAGCGGGGGAATCGCAGATACGCAGTATTTT.

This clonotype was seen at least ten times. The V and J genes are TRBV7-6 and TRBJ2-1, with 9 bases identical to TRBD1. The germline V gene encodes CDR1 SGHVS and CDR2 FNYEAQ. The CDR3 is made up of 14 amino acids. Germline trimming cut 4 bases from V and 8 bases from J; bases unmatched to any gene: 6. The CDR3 nucleotides are TGTGCCAGCAGCTACAGGACAGGGGAGGATGAGCAGTTCTTC. Translated, it gives CASSYRTGEDEQFF.

This chain uses TRBV29-1 with TRBJ1-1; perhaps TRBD1 as D (5 bases). The ends were cut back, 4 bases at V and 4 bases at J, with 19 bases in the middle. Germline V gene data show CDR1 as SQVTM and CDR2 as ANQGSEA. The CDR3 runs to 15 residues. The CDR3 loop reads CSVAGGRVVGTEAFF. The CDR3 DNA reads TGCAGCGTTGCGGGGGGTAGGGTCGTTGGCACTGAAGCTTTCTTT.

In this sample, this clonotype turned up a few times. This chain joins TRBV28 and TRBJ1-4, with TRBD1 matching over 7 bases. V shed 5 bases and J 6 bases; nucleotides not matched to a gene: 9. There are 15 residues in the CDR3. The germline V gene has CDR1 MDHEN and CDR2 SYDVKM. DNA of the CDR3: TGTGCCAGCAGTCGAAGACAGGGCAGGCATGAAAAACTGTTTTTT. This sequence encodes CASSRRQGRHEKLFF.

This clonotype came up a few times. V is TRBV25-1 and J is TRBJ2-3; the D gene could be TRBD1 or TRBD2 (5 bases each). The CDR3 loop spans 15 amino acids. The germline gives CDR1 MGHDK, CDR2 SYGVNS. With 0 bases removed from V and 5 bases from J, the gap between germline ends came to 12 bases. The CDR3 DNA sequence: TGTGCCAGCAGTGAATACAGGGAGATTCAAGATACGCAGTATTTT. This gives the protein CASSEYREIQDTQYF.

In this sample, this clonotype turned up a few times. The V call is TRBV6-2 or TRBV6-3, the J call TRBJ2-1; unclear D gene. Germline V lookup: CDR1 MNHEY, CDR2 SVGEGT. V lost 2 bases and J 9 bases, leaving 8 bases between the germline ends. The CDR3 consists of 12 residues. In DNA, the CDR3 is TGTGCCAGCAGTTACGGCAATCTTGAGCAGTTCTTC. Protein sequence: CASSYGNLEQFF.

This chain joins TRBV29-1 and TRBJ1-2; possible D gene TRBD1, 5 bases. The CDR3 consists of 12 residues. V was clipped by 4 bases and J by 7 bases, with 13 bases between them. The germline gives CDR1 SQVTM, CDR2 ANQGSEA. CDR3: CSVVVQRGGYTF. CDR3 DNA: TGCAGCGTTGTCGTCCAGAGGGGTGGCTACACCTTC.

This clonotype was counted only a few times. V usage is TRBV7-9 and J usage is TRBJ2-1; TRBD2 matches 13 bases. The CDR3 is made up of 17 amino acids. With V trimmed by 5 bases and J by 4 bases, 8 bases remained unmatched. Germline V gene lookup returns CDR1 SEHNR and CDR2 FQNEAQ (reference sequence). The CDR3 loop is CASSPGLAGSLYNEQFF. DNA for the CDR3: TGTGCCAGCAGCCCGGGACTAGCGGGGAGCCTGTACAATGAGCAGTTCTTC.

This clonotype appeared a few times. V usage is TRBV6-1 and J usage is TRBJ2-7, with 10 positions matching TRBD1. Trimming cost V 2 bases and J 0 bases; bases outside gene matches: 10. Germline-derived CDR1 and CDR2 are MNHNS and SASEGT. This CDR3 comprises 18 residues. CDR3: CASSEWLSGTGDSYEQYF. CDR3 sequence (DNA): TGTGCCAGCAGTGAATGGCTCAGCGGGACAGGGGACTCCTACGAGCAGTACTTC.

CDR3 residues: CASILNHRIDNSPLHF. CDR3 in DNA: TGTGCCAGCATCCTAAACCACAGGATTGATAATTCACCCCTCCACTTT. This chain uses TRBV28 with TRBJ1-6; the D gene is possibly TRBD1 (5 bases). The germline V gene has CDR1 MDHEN and CDR2 SYDVKM. V dropped 7 bases and J dropped 5 bases, with 18 bases sitting between them. This CDR3 is 16 amino acids long.

This rearrangement joins TRBV15 to TRBJ1-2, with D possibly TRBD1 on 6 matching bases. The germline gives CDR1 LNHNV, CDR2 YYDKDF (reference sequence). V dropped 0 bases and J dropped 4 bases, with 12 bases sitting between them. There are 15 residues in the CDR3. The chain's CDR3 is CATSRDQQGFYGYTF. CDR3 sequence (DNA): TGTGCCACCAGCAGAGATCAACAGGGATTCTATGGCTACACCTTC.

This clonotype was counted only a few times. A read error may be the cause here, since a much bigger clone is one base away. The V gene is TRBV7-9, the J gene TRBJ2-7; a possible D gene is TRBD1 (5 bases). The CDR3 covers 15 residues. Germline values: CDR1 SEHNR, CDR2 FQNEAQ (reference sequence). CDR3 in amino acids: CVSSSPDTIFYEQYF. CDR3 nucleotide sequence: TGTGTCAGCAGCTCCCCGGACACCATTTTCTACGAGCAGTACTTC.

This clonotype has more than one count but fewer than ten. This rearrangement joins TRBV28 to TRBJ2-7; 7 bases line up with TRBD1. The junction had 7 bases not matched to a gene; V was cut back by 2 bases and J by 3 bases. CDR3 length: 15 residues. Germline-derived CDR1 and CDR2 are MDHEN and SYDVKM. The CDR3 spells CASSLPRTGIYEQYF. Here the CDR3 DNA reads TGTGCCAGCAGTTTACCCAGGACAGGAATCTACGAGCAGTACTTC.

The chain links TRBV6-2 or TRBV6-3 to TRBJ2-7; perhaps D is TRBD1 or TRBD2 (5 bases each). The length of the CDR3 is 14 residues. The V end was cut by 5 bases, the J end by 0 bases, with 11 bases between. Germline CDR1 MNHEY, CDR2 SVGEGT. CDR3 nucleotide sequence: TGTGCCAGCAGTATGGGACGGGACTCCTACGAGCAGTACTTC. Translated, it gives CASSMGRDSYEQYF.